Listed below are T cell receptor beta chains from one sample, sequenced in a study of T cell responses to AZD1222 COVID-19 vaccine. This table comes from immunoSEQ multiplex PCR, and its TCRdb copy is limited to in-frame clones, with some not included. The sample gives about 99,000 clones, 70% to 90% of which show up once; under 3.5% is in the top ten. Specimen: peripheral blood, collected on day 0 of AZD1222 vaccination. The receptor set was obtained from an adult in good health. Each CDR3 is given with its conserved first and last residue. The D gene is left open where the match is weak. The size of a clone is reported for some rows only, either as once, few or many, or as a class for expanded clones.

TRBV6-5	once	TRBJ1-1	-	CASSSSQGLGAFF	TGTGCCAGCAGCTCCTCTCAGGGCCTCGGGGCTTTCTTT
TRBV30	-	TRBJ1-4	TRBD1	CAWSEPGGNEKLFF	TGTGCCTGGAGTGAACCAGGGGGGAATGAAAAACTGTTTTTT
TRBV30	-	TRBJ2-5	-	CAWDRNQETQYF	TGTGCCTGGGACAGGAATCAAGAGACCCAGTACTTC
TRBV14	once	TRBJ1-2	-	CASSQVGGGVNYGYTF	TGTGCCAGCAGCCAAGTGGGCGGCGGGGTTAACTATGGCTACACCTTC
TRBV7-9	-	TRBJ2-2	-	CASSLLGAGELFF	TGTGCCAGCAGCTTACTGGGGGCCGGGGAGCTGTTTTTT
TRBV7-2	once	TRBJ1-3	TRBD1	CASSLGGQQSNTIYF	TGTGCCAGCAGCTTAGGGGGACAGCAATCAAACACCATATATTTT
TRBV19	-	TRBJ2-6	TRBD1	CASSLDRGGSSDRTNVLTF	TGTGCCAGTAGTCTAGACAGGGGAGGTAGTTCCGACAGGACCAACGTCCTGACTTTC
TRBV12-3/TRBV12-4	-	TRBJ2-1	-	CASSSGNEQFF	TGTGCCAGCAGCTCAGGGAATGAGCAGTTCTTC
TRBV5-4	-	TRBJ1-1	TRBD1	CASSLPGQGVYGTEAFF	TGTGCCAGCAGCCTACCGGGACAGGGAGTTTACGGCACTGAAGCTTTCTTT
TRBV6-2/TRBV6-3	few	TRBJ2-5	-	CASSYARETQYF	TGTGCCAGCAGTTACGCACGTGAGACCCAGTACTTC
TRBV9	-	TRBJ2-1	-	CASSAAGAYYNEQFF	TGTGCCAGCAGCGCCGCGGGGGCCTACTACAATGAGCAGTTCTTC
TRBV2	-	TRBJ2-3	-	CASSYLQGRDTQYF	TGTGCCAGCAGTTATTTACAGGGGAGGGATACGCAGTATTTT
TRBV5-1	-	TRBJ2-7	TRBD2	CASSLDLNGGASYEQYF	TGCGCCAGCAGCTTGGACCTTAACGGGGGGGCCTCCTACGAGCAGTACTTC
TRBV7-2	once	TRBJ2-5	TRBD1	CASSFIDRAQETQYF	TGTGCCAGCAGCTTCATCGACAGGGCCCAAGAGACCCAGTACTTC
TRBV5-1	few	TRBJ2-5	TRBD1	CASRSQGTGVGTQYF	TGCGCCAGCAGAAGTCAGGGGACAGGGGTCGGGACCCAGTACTTC
TRBV7-9	-	TRBJ1-2	TRBD1	CASSIPDRGVDGYTF	TGTGCCAGCAGCATTCCGGACAGGGGAGTGGATGGCTACACCTTC
TRBV29-1	-	TRBJ2-2	-	CSGTRWDGELFF	TGCAGCGGAACCCGCTGGGACGGGGAGCTGTTTTTT
TRBV28	-	TRBJ1-5	-	CASSLLGDQPQHF	TGTGCCAGCAGTTTATTAGGGGATCAGCCCCAGCATTTT